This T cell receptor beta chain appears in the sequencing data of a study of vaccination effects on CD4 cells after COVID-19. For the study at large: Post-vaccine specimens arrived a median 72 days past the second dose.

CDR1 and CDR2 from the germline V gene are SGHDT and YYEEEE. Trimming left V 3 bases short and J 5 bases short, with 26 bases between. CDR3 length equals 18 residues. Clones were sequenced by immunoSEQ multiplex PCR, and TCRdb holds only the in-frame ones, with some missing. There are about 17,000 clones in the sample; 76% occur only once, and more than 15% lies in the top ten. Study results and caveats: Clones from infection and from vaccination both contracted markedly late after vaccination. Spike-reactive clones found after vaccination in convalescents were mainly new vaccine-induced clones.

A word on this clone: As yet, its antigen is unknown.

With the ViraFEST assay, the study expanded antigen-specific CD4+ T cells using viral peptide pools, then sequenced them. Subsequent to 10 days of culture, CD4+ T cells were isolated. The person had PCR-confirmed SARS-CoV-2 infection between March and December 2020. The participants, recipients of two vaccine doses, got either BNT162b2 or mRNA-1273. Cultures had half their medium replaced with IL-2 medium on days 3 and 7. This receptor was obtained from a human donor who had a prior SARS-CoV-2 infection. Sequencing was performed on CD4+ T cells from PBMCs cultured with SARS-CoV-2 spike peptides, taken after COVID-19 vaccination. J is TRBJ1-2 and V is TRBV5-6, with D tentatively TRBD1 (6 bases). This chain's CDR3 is CASSSMFGGYSGSYGYTF. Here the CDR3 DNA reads TGTGCCAGCAGCTCCATGTTTGGGGGCTACTCAGGGTCTTATGGCTACACCTTC.